A single sample gave rise to the 11 T cell receptor beta chains below, sequenced in a study of OX40 agonist ivuxolimab in advanced cancers. Profiling relied on immunoSEQ multiplex PCR, and the TCRdb table lists in-frame clones only, not all of them. This table has 45,000 to 60,000 clones, roughly 91% appearing once. The starting material was CD4+ or CD8+ T cells sorted from blood, obtained in a trial of the OX40 agonist ivuxolimab. The receptors stem from an adult with an advanced solid tumor such as melanoma, head and neck, liver or kidney cancer.

This chain connects TRBV10-3 to TRBJ2-2; TRBD1 might be the D (5 bases). V was clipped by 6 bases and J by 5 bases, with 16 bases between them. There are 15 residues in the CDR3. The germline V gene encodes CDR1 ENHRY and CDR2 SYGVKD. CDR3 protein: CAIRDDRRDTGELFF. The CDR3 DNA is TGTGCCATCAGGGATGACAGAAGAGATACCGGGGAGCTGTTTTTT.

The chain joins TRBV6-6 to TRBJ1-1; D is perhaps TRBD1 (5 bases). The germline gives CDR1 MNHNY, CDR2 SVGAGI (reference sequence). V gave up 7 bases and J gave up 8 bases, with 14 bases separating them. The CDR3 loop spans 12 amino acids. CDR3 region: CASTTLGPEAFF. The CDR3 DNA is TGTGCCAGCACCACACTGGGGCCCGAAGCTTTCTTT.

The gene calls are TRBV19 and TRBJ2-1, with TRBD1 matching over 7 bases. In germline, CDR1 is LNHDA, CDR2 SQIVND (reference sequence). The CDR3 has 15 residues. The V gene end was trimmed by 4 bases and the J gene end by 2 bases; junction bases not matched to a gene: 5. The CDR3 spells CASSTGTAPYNEQFF. The CDR3 DNA sequence: TGTGCCAGTAGTACCGGGACAGCACCCTACAATGAGCAGTTCTTC.

As to this clone: One end of the junction is discordant with germline, which a read error may explain. V and J are TRBV7-7 and TRBJ2-7, with TRBD2 identical over 7 bases. Looked up from germline, CDR1 is SSHAT and CDR2 is FNYEAQ (reference sequence). This CDR3 has 13 residues. The CDR3 protein is CASSLAGGYEQYF. DNA for the CDR3: TGTGCTAGCAGCTTAGCGGGTGGCTACGAGCAGTACTTC. The whole variable domain, remainder taken from reference TRBV7-7 and TRBJ2-7, is GAGVSQSPRYKVTKRGQDVTLRCDPISSHATLYWYQQALGQGPEFLTYFNYEAQPDKSGLPSDRFSAERPEGSISTLTIQRTEQRDSAMYRCASSLAGGYEQYFGPGTRLTVT.

The rearrangement joins TRBV7-9 to TRBJ2-5; D gene unclear. Trimming pared 5 bases from V and 2 bases from J, leaving 15 bases between. The CDR3 runs 15 residues. The V gene's germline CDR1 is SEHNR and CDR2 FQNEAQ (reference sequence). DNA for the CDR3: TGTGCCAGCAGCCGAAGCCGGACGGATCAAGAGACCCAGTACTTC. This encodes CASSRSRTDQETQYF.

This clone was seen ten or more times. The rearrangement uses TRBV14 and TRBJ2-7; 8 bases are shared with TRBD1. CDR1 and CDR2 (germline): SGHDN, FVKESK. CDR3 length: 13 amino acids. Trimming removed 5 bases from V and 6 bases from J; junction bases left unmatched: 6. The CDR3 DNA is TGTGCCAGCAGCGGGGACAGGTTCGGCGAGCAGTACTTC. Its translation: CASSGDRFGEQYF.

The chain is built from TRBV9 and TRBJ1-1; possible D gene TRBD1, 5 bases. Trimming shortened V by 4 bases and J by 1 base, and 20 bases separated the two germline ends. The germline CDR1 and CDR2 sequences are SGDLS and YYNGEE. There are 17 residues in the CDR3. CDR3 sequence: CASSPYGVSGPNTEAFF. DNA for the CDR3: TGTGCCAGCAGCCCCTACGGGGTATCAGGGCCGAACACTGAAGCTTTCTTT.

This chain joins TRBV7-6 and TRBJ1-2; perhaps TRBD1 as D (6 bases). Germline V CDR1 and CDR2: SGHVS, FNYEAQ. Trimming pared 2 bases from V and 1 base from J, leaving 11 bases between. The CDR3 runs 15 residues. CDR3 DNA sequence: TGTGCCAGCAGCTTAACGACAGGAGATAACTATGGCTACACCTTC. This sequence encodes CASSLTTGDNYGYTF.

This clone was seen a single time. The rearrangement joins TRBV9 to TRBJ1-4; 9 bases align to TRBD1. Germline V gene data show CDR1 as SGDLS and CDR2 as YYNGEE. The CDR3 length is 16 residues. V shed 3 bases and J 12 bases; nucleotides not matched to a gene: 15. DNA for the CDR3: TGTGCCAGCAGCGACTCCGGGACAGGGTCTTTGGCGGAACTGTTTTTT. This gives the protein CASSDSGTGSLAELFF.

For the CDR3, the DNA is TGCAGCGGGATGCGGGCGAACACCGGGGAGCTGTTTTTT. Translated: CSGMRANTGELFF. V gene TRBV29-1 combines with J gene TRBJ2-2, with D possibly TRBD2 on 5 matching bases. Germline V gene lookup returns CDR1 SQVTM and CDR2 ANQGSEA. The germline V and J ends were trimmed by 7 bases and 0 bases, with 9 bases remaining between them. The CDR3 spans 13 residues.

The chain combines TRBV5-6 with TRBJ2-1; D tentatively reads TRBD1 or TRBD2 (5 bases each). Germline-derived CDR1 and CDR2 are SGHDT and YYEEEE. CDR3 size: 15 residues. Trimming removed 5 bases from V and 1 base from J, with 13 bases in between. The CDR3 DNA reads TGTGCCAGCAGGGGACCTGAAACGTCCTACAATGAGCAGTTCTTC. It codes for CASRGPETSYNEQFF.